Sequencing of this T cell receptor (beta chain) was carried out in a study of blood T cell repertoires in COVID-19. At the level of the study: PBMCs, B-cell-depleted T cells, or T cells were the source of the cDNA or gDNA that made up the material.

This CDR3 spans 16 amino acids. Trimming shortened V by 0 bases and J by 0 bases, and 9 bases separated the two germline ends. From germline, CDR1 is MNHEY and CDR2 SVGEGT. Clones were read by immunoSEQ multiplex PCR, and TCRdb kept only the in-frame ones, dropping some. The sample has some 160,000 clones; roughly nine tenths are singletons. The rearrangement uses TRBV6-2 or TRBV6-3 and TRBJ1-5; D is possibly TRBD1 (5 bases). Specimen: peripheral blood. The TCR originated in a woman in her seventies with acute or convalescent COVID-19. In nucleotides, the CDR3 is TGTGCCAGCAGTTACTCGAGGACACCTAGCAATCAGCCCCAGCATTTT. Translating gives CASSYSRTPSNQPQHF.